This TCR beta chain derives from a study of early T cells in non-severe SARS-CoV-2 infection. On the study more broadly: Sequencing targeted bulk RNA from unsorted whole blood, leaving chains unpaired.

Unique molecular identifiers were added to individual cDNA molecules. Each CDR3 protein gets one entry after TCRdb re-called the 5' RACE reads with MiXCR. Of 45,000 or so distinct CDR3 sequences detected, approximately 6.1% appear once; the ten largest clones hold 9.5% to 15%. CDR3 length: 12 amino acids. Per germline, CDR1 GTSNPN and CDR2 SVGIG (reference sequence). V was cut by 0 bases and J by 6 bases, with 9 bases left in between. In this sample, this clonotype turned up many times. The TCR was taken from an adult who was a healthcare worker with PCR-confirmed SARS-CoV-2 infection or an uninfected control (not recorded which). The sequenced sample consisted of whole blood. The chain uses TRBV30 and TRBJ2-7; a possible D gene is TRBD2 (5 bases). Written as DNA, the CDR3 is TGTGCCTGGAGTGTAGTTGGGAGCGAGCAGTACTTC. Encoded protein: CAWSVVGSEQYF.